The 9 T cell receptor beta chains listed next were all sequenced from one sample in a study of blood T cells in healthy people across ages. Alongside a J-beta primer mix, a sample-barcoded 5' primer served in a second PCR lasting about 6 to 11 cycles. TCRdb fed the 5' RACE reads into MiXCR, producing one record per CDR3 protein. Of 1,500,000 or so distinct CDR3 sequences in the sample, less than 45% were seen once. The sequenced sample consisted of blood. The receptors originated from a woman in her late teens or twenties in good health.

The chain is built from TRBV20-1 and TRBJ1-1; no clear D gene. Germline V gene data show CDR1 as DFQATT and CDR2 as SNEGSKA (reference sequence). The CDR3 totals 12 residues. V was cut by 5 bases and J by 2 bases, with 9 bases left in between. CDR3 region: CSAPVGNTEAFF. The CDR3 coding sequence is TGCAGTGCTCCTGTAGGAAACACTGAAGCTTTCTTT.

The chain employs TRBV10-3 and TRBJ2-7; a possible D gene is TRBD2 (6 bases). With 6 bases removed from V and 1 base from J, the gap between germline ends came to 16 bases. Germline loops: CDR1 ENHRY, CDR2 SYGVKD. This CDR3 has 15 amino acids. The CDR3 protein is CAIRGTGKGSYEQYF. In DNA form, the CDR3 reads TGTGCCATCAGGGGGACTGGAAAAGGGTCCTACGAGCAGTACTTC.

The chain has TRBV7-2 and TRBJ2-7; possibly TRBD2 for D (6 bases). The germline V and J ends were trimmed by 3 bases and 1 base, with 13 bases remaining between them. There are 15 residues in the CDR3. CDR1 is SGHTA, CDR2 FQGNSA, per germline. The CDR3 DNA reads TGTGCCAGCAGCTTCCCCGGGACTGGGTCCTACGAGCAGTACTTC. This gives the protein CASSFPGTGSYEQYF.

V and J are TRBV12-3 or TRBV12-4 and TRBJ2-1; possible D gene TRBD1, 6 bases. CDR3 size: 15 residues. V lost 3 bases, J lost 7 bases, and 16 bases lay in between. The DNA of the CDR3 is TGTGCCAGCAGTTTTTTTGGTCAGGGGACAAATGAGCAGTTCTTC. This translates into CASSFFGQGTNEQFF.

This chain links TRBV7-2 with TRBJ2-5; 7 bases fit TRBD1. The germline V gene encodes CDR1 SGHTA and CDR2 FQGNSA. J lost 11 bases, V lost 6 bases, and 15 bases had no gene match. This CDR3 has 14 residues. DNA of the CDR3: TGTGCCAGCAGTAGTACGACAGGGATTGGGGAGCAGTACTTC. It codes for CASSSTTGIGEQYF.

This clonotype was counted only a few times. The chain uses TRBV5-1 and TRBJ2-4; TRBD1 matches 8 bases. The last part of the DNA fits TRBJ2-7 better; the J call may be wrong. CDR1 SGHRS and CDR2 YFSETQ come from the germline V gene. This CDR3 region has 13 residues. The CDR3 DNA follows: TGCGCCAGCGCGGGACAGGACGTCTACGAGCAGTACTTC. Residues: CASAGQDVYEQYF.

CDR3 in amino acids: CATSRDRQGETQYF. The CDR3 DNA sequence: TGTGCCACCAGCAGAGATCGGCAGGGAGAGACCCAGTACTTC. The V call is TRBV15, the J call TRBJ2-5; D is perhaps TRBD1 (5 bases). Trimming stripped 0 bases from V and 4 bases from J, with 9 bases between. This CDR3 has 14 amino acids. Germline V CDR1 and CDR2: LNHNV, YYDKDF (reference sequence).

This clonotype has only a few counts. V is TRBV20-1 and J is TRBJ2-5; D remains ambiguous. The CDR3 sequence is 13 residues long. The V end lost 5 bases, the J end lost 5 bases, and 15 bases lay between the germline ends. Germline loops: CDR1 DFQATT, CDR2 SNEGSKA (reference sequence). Here the CDR3 DNA reads TGCAGTGCTCAGAAGGCGTCAGAGGAGACCCAGTACTTC. Amino acid sequence: CSAQKASEETQYF.

The V and J genes are TRBV12-3 or TRBV12-4 and TRBJ2-1; 13 positions match TRBD2. This CDR3 spans 18 amino acids. The V and J ends lost 5 bases and 0 bases, in that order; junction bases with no gene match: 7. The CDR3 DNA reads TGTGCCAGCAGTCTTCAACTAGCGGGAGGGTCCTCCTACAATGAGCAGTTCTTC. It translates to CASSLQLAGGSSYNEQFF.